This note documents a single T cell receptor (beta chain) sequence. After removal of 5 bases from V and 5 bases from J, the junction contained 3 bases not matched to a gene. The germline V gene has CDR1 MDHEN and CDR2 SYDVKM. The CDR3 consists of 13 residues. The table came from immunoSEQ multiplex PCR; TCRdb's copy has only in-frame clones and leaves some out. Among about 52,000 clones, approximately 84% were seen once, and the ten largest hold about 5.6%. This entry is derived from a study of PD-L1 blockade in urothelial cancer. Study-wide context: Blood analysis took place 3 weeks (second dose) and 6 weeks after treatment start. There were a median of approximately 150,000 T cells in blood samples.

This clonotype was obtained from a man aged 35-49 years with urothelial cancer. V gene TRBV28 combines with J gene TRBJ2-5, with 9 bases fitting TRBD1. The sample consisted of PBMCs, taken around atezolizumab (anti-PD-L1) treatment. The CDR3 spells CASSRTGVETQYF. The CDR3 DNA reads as TGTGCCAGCAGTAGGACAGGGGTGGAGACCCAGTACTTC.